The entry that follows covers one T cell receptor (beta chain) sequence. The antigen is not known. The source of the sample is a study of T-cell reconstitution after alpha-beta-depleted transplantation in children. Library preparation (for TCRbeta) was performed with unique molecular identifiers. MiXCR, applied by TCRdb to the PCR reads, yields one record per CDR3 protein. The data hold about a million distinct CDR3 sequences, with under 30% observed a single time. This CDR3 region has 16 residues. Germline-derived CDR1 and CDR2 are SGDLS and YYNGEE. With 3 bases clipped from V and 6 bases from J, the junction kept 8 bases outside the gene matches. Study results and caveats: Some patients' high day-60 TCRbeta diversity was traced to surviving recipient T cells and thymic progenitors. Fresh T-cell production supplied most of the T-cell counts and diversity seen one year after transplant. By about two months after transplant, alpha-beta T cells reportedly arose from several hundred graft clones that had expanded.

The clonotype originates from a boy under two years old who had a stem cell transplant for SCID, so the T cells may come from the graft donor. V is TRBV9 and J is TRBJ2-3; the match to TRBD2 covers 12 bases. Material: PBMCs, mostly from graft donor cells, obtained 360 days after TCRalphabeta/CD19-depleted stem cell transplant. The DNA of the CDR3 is TGTGCCAGCAGCGGACGGACTAGCGGGGTCAGGGATACGCAGTATTTT. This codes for CASSGRTSGVRDTQYF.